This T cell receptor (beta chain) was obtained from a study of tumor-infiltrating lymphocytes in primary liver carcinoma. From around 530 ng of total RNA, TCR beta-specific cDNA was reverse-transcribed using a constant-region primer. Employing slightly modified ARM-PCR, three nested multiplex PCR rounds were run, and these gave rise to the TCR beta libraries. Each of the first two PCR rounds ran roughly 10 cycles with TRBV1-TRBV30 forward and C-beta reverse primers. TCRdb called the multiplex PCR reads again in MiXCR, with one record for every CDR3 protein. The sample records about 190,000 distinct CDR3 sequences, over 80% being singletons. The tissue used was unsorted bulk material of about 19-34 mg. RNA and DNA were co-extracted from it with the AllPrep DNA/RNA mini kit. Study observations and caveats: Less overlap was seen in tumor-adjacent and tumor-blood pairs than in tumor region pairs. Tumor top-250-clone fractions significantly exceeded those of blood (p = 0.039). There were only about 7-25% of top clones found in all five tumor regions.

To note about this clonotype: The antigen remains undetermined. This may be a read error, as it is one base from a much larger clone.

Looked up from germline, CDR1 is SGHRS and CDR2 is YFSETQ. The CDR3 is 12 residues long. Trimming shortened V by 4 bases and J by 13 bases, and 15 bases separated the two germline ends. Sequenced sample: tumor tissue from primary liver carcinoma. V usage is TRBV5-1 and J usage is TRBJ2-1; D remains unclear. The sequence derives from a man in his forties with primary liver carcinoma and hepatitis B virus infection. CDR3 nucleotide sequence: TGCGCCAGCAGCCACTTAGACGGTGATCAGTTCTTC. It is translated as CASSHLDGDQFF.